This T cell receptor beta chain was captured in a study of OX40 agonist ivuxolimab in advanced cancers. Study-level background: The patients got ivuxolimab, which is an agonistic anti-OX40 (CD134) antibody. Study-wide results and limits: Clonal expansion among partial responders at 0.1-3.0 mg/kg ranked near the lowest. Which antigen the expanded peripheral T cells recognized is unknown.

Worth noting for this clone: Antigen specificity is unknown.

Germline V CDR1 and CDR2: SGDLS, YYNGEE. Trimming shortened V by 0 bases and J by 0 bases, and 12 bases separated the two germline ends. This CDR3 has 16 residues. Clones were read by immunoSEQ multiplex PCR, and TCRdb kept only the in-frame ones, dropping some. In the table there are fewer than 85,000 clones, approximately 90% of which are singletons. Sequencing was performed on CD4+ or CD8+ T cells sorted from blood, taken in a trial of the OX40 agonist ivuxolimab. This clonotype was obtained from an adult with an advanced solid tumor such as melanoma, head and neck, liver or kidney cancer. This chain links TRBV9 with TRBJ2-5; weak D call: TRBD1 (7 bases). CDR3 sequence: CASSVGRGRNQETQYF. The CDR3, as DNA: TGTGCCAGCAGCGTAGGGAGGGGGCGAAACCAAGAGACCCAGTACTTC.